The next 31 T cell receptor beta chains were all read from a single sample in a study of cytomegalovirus exposure and HLA in healthy donors. PCR involved 60 Vbeta and 13 Jbeta primers. Method: immunoSEQ multiplex PCR; TCRdb's copy keeps in-frame clones and lacks some. The repertoire holds about 130,000 clones, 80% seen once, with about 2.5% in the top ten. Source material: PBMCs. The source of these receptors is a man aged 25 to 40 in good health and CMV-seronegative.

This chain uses TRBV27 with TRBJ2-4; D is perhaps TRBD1 (6 bases). The V gene lost 3 bases and the J gene lost 4 bases, with 10 bases spanning the gap. This CDR3 contains 14 residues. The germline CDR1 and CDR2 sequences are MNHEY and SMNVEV (reference sequence). CDR3 region: CASSLGDTKNIQYF. The DNA of the CDR3 is TGTGCCAGCAGTTTGGGGGACACAAAAAACATTCAGTACTTC.

CDR3 sequence: CSVDGQGGETQYF. The CDR3 DNA follows: TGCAGCGTTGACGGGCAGGGTGGGGAGACCCAGTACTTC. This chain links TRBV29-1 with TRBJ2-5; perhaps TRBD1 as D (5 bases). The CDR3 sequence is 13 residues long. Trimming took off 3 bases at V and 5 bases at J, with 13 bases between the two ends. The germline CDR1 and CDR2 sequences are SQVTM and ANQGSEA. The full variable domain, its missing parts supplied by reference TRBV29-1 and TRBJ2-5, is SAVISQKPSRDICQRGTSLTIQCQVDSQVTMMFWYRQQPGQSLTLIATANQGSEATYESGFVIDKFPISRPNLTFSTLTVSNMSPEDSSIYLCSVDGQGGETQYFGPGTRLLVL.

J is TRBJ2-1 and V is TRBV5-4, with 12 bases identical to TRBD2. This CDR3 comprises 16 residues. V trimming: 3 bases; J trimming: 10 bases; junction bases outside the gene matches: 11. CDR1 is SGHNT and CDR2 is YYREEE in the germline V gene (reference sequence). The CDR3 sequence: CASSSKASGRALEQFF. CDR3 bases: TGTGCCAGCAGCTCCAAAGCTAGCGGGAGGGCCTTAGAGCAGTTCTTC.

The J gene is TRBJ2-2, the V gene TRBV27; TRBD2 matches at 12 bases. The CDR3 covers 17 residues. The germline CDR1 and CDR2 sequences are MNHEY and SMNVEV (reference sequence). The junction had 3 bases not matched to a gene; V was cut back by 2 bases and J by 2 bases. CDR3 sequence: CASSLTSGRPNTGELFF. Here the CDR3 DNA reads TGTGCCAGCAGTTTAACTAGCGGGAGGCCTAACACCGGGGAGCTGTTTTTT.

The V and J genes are TRBV11-2 and TRBJ1-2; 7 bases map to TRBD1. This CDR3 comprises 16 residues. The junction had 9 bases not matched to a gene; V was cut back by 0 bases and J by 5 bases. Germline CDR1 SGHAT, CDR2 FQNNGV. CDR3 bases: TGTGCCAGCAGCTTAGATCAAGCAGGGGGTGGTTATGGCTACACCTTC. Residues: CASSLDQAGGGYGYTF.

The chain combines TRBV6-6 with TRBJ2-3; D not resolved. V lost 2 bases and J 4 bases, leaving 16 bases between the germline ends. The CDR3 runs 16 residues. Per the germline V gene, CDR1 is MNHNY and CDR2 is SVGAGI (reference sequence). The CDR3 protein is CASSYQVVGDADTQYF. The DNA for the CDR3 is TGTGCCAGCAGTTACCAGGTAGTGGGCGATGCAGATACGCAGTATTTT.

Concerning this clone itself: Additional DNA sequences in this sample encode the identical CDR3. The chain combines TRBV7-6 with TRBJ1-5; possible D gene TRBD1, 5 bases. CDR3 size: 13 residues. Germline CDR1 and CDR2: SGHVS and FNYEAQ. The V end was cut by 1 base, the J end by 5 bases, with 6 bases between. CDR3 sequence (DNA): TGTGCCAGCAGCTTAGGGGGGGATCAGCCCCAGCATTTT. Its translation: CASSLGGDQPQHF.

The rearrangement joins TRBV7-9 to TRBJ2-5; 12 positions agree with TRBD2. CDR1 SEHNR and CDR2 FQNEAQ come from the germline V gene (reference sequence). Germline trimming cut 5 bases from V and 2 bases from J; bases unmatched to any gene: 3. CDR3 length: 15 amino acids. As DNA, the CDR3 is TGTGCCAGCAGCACTGGACTAGCGGGACAAGAGACCCAGTACTTC. This translates into CASSTGLAGQETQYF.

The CDR3 nucleotides read TGTGCCAGCCTCGGCCCCAGGGGTGAGCAGTTCTTC. Its protein product is CASLGPRGEQFF. V usage is TRBV27 and J usage is TRBJ2-1; D is possibly TRBD1 (6 bases). Germline V gene data show CDR1 as MNHEY and CDR2 as SMNVEV (reference sequence). Trimming left V 8 bases short and J 9 bases short, with 14 bases between. The CDR3 consists of 12 residues.

The chain joins TRBV10-3 to TRBJ2-7; maybe TRBD1 (7 bases). The CDR3 consists of 15 residues. With 6 bases removed from V and 3 bases from J, the gap between germline ends came to 18 bases. Germline V gene data show CDR1 as ENHRY and CDR2 as SYGVKD. The CDR3 sequence is CAIREERQGGYEQYF. In nucleotides, the CDR3 is TGTGCCATCAGAGAGGAAAGGCAGGGGGGCTACGAGCAGTACTTC.

The chain combines TRBV25-1 with TRBJ2-5, with 7 bases fitting TRBD1. The CDR3 runs to 14 residues. With V trimmed by 3 bases and J by 2 bases, 3 bases remained unmatched. Germline V gives CDR1 MGHDK, CDR2 SYGVNS. CDR3 in DNA: TGTGCCAGCAGTGATTTGGGACAGCAAGAGACCCAGTACTTC. Its translation is CASSDLGQQETQYF.

This clone was seen once. The V gene is TRBV5-1, the J gene TRBJ2-3, with TRBD1 identical over 9 bases. V shed 2 bases, J shed 5 bases, and the junction held 6 bases outside the gene matches. Germline V gene data show CDR1 as SGHRS and CDR2 as YFSETQ. The CDR3 length is 15 residues. DNA for the CDR3: TGCGCCAGCAGCTTTCGGGGACAGGGTGTAGATACGCAGTATTTT. Its translation: CASSFRGQGVDTQYF. The full variable domain, its missing parts supplied by reference TRBV5-1 and TRBJ2-3, is KAGVTQTPRYLIKTRGQQVTLSCSPISGHRSVSWYQQTPGQGLQFLFEYFSETQRNKGNFPGRFSGRQFSNSRSEMNVSTLELGDSALYLCASSFRGQGVDTQYFGPGTRLTVL.

The rearrangement links TRBV7-9 to TRBJ2-2, with 13 bases fitting TRBD2. In germline, CDR1 is SEHNR, CDR2 FQNEAQ (reference sequence). The V gene end was trimmed by 5 bases and the J gene end by 6 bases; junction bases not matched to a gene: 6. There are 16 residues in the CDR3. The CDR3 loop reads CASSPTSGRAAGELFF. In DNA form, the CDR3 reads TGTGCCAGCAGCCCCACTAGCGGGAGGGCCGCCGGGGAGCTGTTTTTT.

The chain employs TRBV2 and TRBJ1-1; possible D gene TRBD1, 6 bases. This CDR3 spans 19 amino acids. The V end lost 8 bases, the J end lost 6 bases, and 34 bases lay between the germline ends. Per the germline V gene, CDR1 is SNHLY and CDR2 is FYNNEI. CDR3 protein: CASPPPREKQGPAEAEAFF. The CDR3 DNA reads as TGTGCCAGCCCACCCCCGAGGGAAAAACAGGGCCCTGCAGAGGCTGAAGCTTTCTTT. The full variable domain, its missing parts supplied by reference TRBV2 and TRBJ1-1, is EPEVTQTPSHQVTQMGQEVILRCVPISNHLYFYWYRQILGQKVEFLVSFYNNEISEKSEIFDDQFSVERPDGSNFTLKIRSTKLEDSAMYFCASPPPREKQGPAEAEAFFGQGTRLTVV.

V gene TRBV2 combines with J gene TRBJ2-5; the match to TRBD2 covers 8 bases. The CDR3 contains 17 residues. Trimming took 3 bases from V and 2 from J; bases not matched to a gene: 11. CDR1 is SNHLY and CDR2 is FYNNEI in the germline V gene. The CDR3 sequence is CASSEGLVRPRQETQYF. CDR3 bases: TGTGCCAGCAGTGAGGGACTAGTGCGACCAAGACAAGAGACCCAGTACTTC.

This chain connects TRBV6-5 to TRBJ2-1; 8 nucleotides agree with TRBD2. The V and J ends lost 5 bases and 4 bases, in that order; junction bases with no gene match: 4. Looked up from germline, CDR1 is MNHEY and CDR2 is SVGAGI. The CDR3 sequence is 14 residues long. The chain's CDR3 is CASSGLAGYNEQFF. In nucleotides, the CDR3 is TGTGCCAGCAGTGGGCTAGCGGGTTACAATGAGCAGTTCTTC.

V usage is TRBV28 and J usage is TRBJ2-7; D not certain. Germline V CDR1 and CDR2: MDHEN, SYDVKM. V lost 4 bases and J 2 bases, leaving 6 bases between the germline ends. The CDR3 spans 12 residues. The CDR3 nucleotides read TGTGCCAGCAGTTACAGCCCCTACGAGCAGTACTTC. Protein sequence: CASSYSPYEQYF.

The chain recombines TRBV16 with TRBJ1-4, with 9 nucleotides matching TRBD1. V gave up 1 base and J gave up 5 bases; unmatched junction bases: 5. The CDR3 is 16 amino acids. In germline, CDR1 is KGHSY, CDR2 FQNENV. CDR3 sequence reads: CASSQFKTGGNEKLFF. CDR3 nucleotide sequence: TGTGCCAGCAGCCAATTTAAGACAGGGGGGAATGAAAAACTGTTTTTT.

This chain connects TRBV14 to TRBJ2-7, with D possibly TRBD1 on 7 matching bases. CDR1 is SGHDN, CDR2 FVKESK, per germline. V was shortened by 0 bases and J by 5 bases, with 23 bases between the two germline ends. The CDR3 is 18 residues long. The CDR3 DNA is TGTGCCAGCAGCCAAGACCCAGTGCGGCGCAGGGGGGCGAACGAGCAGTACTTC. Its protein is CASSQDPVRRRGANEQYF.

The chain employs TRBV13 and TRBJ1-1; D is undetermined. The CDR3 extends over 13 amino acids. Per germline, CDR1 PRHDT and CDR2 FYEKMQ (reference sequence). V was pared by 7 bases and J by 8 bases, with 17 bases between. The CDR3 is CASTLTSGSEAFF. CDR3 sequence (DNA): TGTGCCAGCACCCTTACGTCCGGGAGCGAAGCTTTCTTT.

This clone was observed a handful of times. V is TRBV18 and J is TRBJ1-1; D may be TRBD1 (6 bases). CDR1 KGHSH and CDR2 LQKENI come from the germline V gene. CDR3 length: 15 residues. V lost 1 base, J lost 4 bases, and 13 bases lay in between. This CDR3 is CASSPRAGAGTEAFF. The CDR3 nucleotides read TGTGCCAGCTCACCACGGGCAGGGGCAGGCACTGAAGCTTTCTTT.

The chain couples TRBV7-2 to TRBJ2-1, with D hard to call. In germline, CDR1 is SGHTA, CDR2 FQGNSA. The CDR3 sequence is 13 residues long. Between the trimmed V and J ends, which lost 3 bases and 4 bases, there was a span of 7 bases. The CDR3 region is CASSLTLYNEQFF. The CDR3 nucleotides read TGTGCCAGCAGCTTGACTCTTTACAATGAGCAGTTCTTC.

The DNA for the CDR3 is TGTGCCAGCAGGCCACAGGGGATGGGCACTGAAGCTTTCTTT. Protein: CASRPQGMGTEAFF. The rearrangement uses TRBV6-7 and TRBJ1-1; 7 bases fit TRBD1. TRBV6-7 counts as an open reading frame of uncertain function. This CDR3 has 14 amino acids. J gave up 4 bases and V 6 bases, and 8 bases lay outside the gene matches.

This clone has only a few counts. This chain joins TRBV28 and TRBJ2-7, with 7 bases fitting TRBD1. Germline V gene sequence: CDR1 MDHEN, CDR2 SYDVKM. CDR3 length equals 14 residues. The J segment lost 2 bases and the V segment lost 7 bases, leaving 8 bases of the junction unmatched. The CDR3 reads CASTTRDSTYEQYF. The CDR3 DNA reads TGTGCCAGCACCACCCGGGACAGTACCTACGAGCAGTACTTC.

The genes are TRBV27 and TRBJ2-2; 10 bases line up with TRBD2. CDR1 and CDR2 from the germline V gene are MNHEY and SMNVEV (reference sequence). This CDR3 region has 15 residues. Trimming cost V 5 bases and J 4 bases; bases outside gene matches: 4. This chain's CDR3 is CASSLAGAVTGELFF. The CDR3 DNA reads as TGTGCCAGCAGTCTAGCGGGAGCCGTCACCGGGGAGCTGTTTTTT.

The chain recombines TRBV27 with TRBJ2-7, with TRBD2 identical over 14 bases. Trimming cost V 5 bases and J 9 bases; bases outside gene matches: 9. Germline lookup yields CDR1 MNHEY and CDR2 SMNVEV (reference sequence). The CDR3 is 15 amino acids. CDR3 sequence (DNA): TGTGCCAGCAGTCCCGGGACTAGCGGGAGAAATGGGCAGTACTTC. Protein product: CASSPGTSGRNGQYF.

The chain carries TRBV6-4 and TRBJ1-2, with D possibly matching TRBD1 (5 bases). Germline loops: CDR1 MRHNA, CDR2 SNTAGT. The CDR3 runs 15 residues. Trimming took off 8 bases at V and 6 bases at J, with 22 bases between the two ends. CDR3 residues: CASRRGVRENDGYTF. The CDR3 bases are TGTGCCAGCCGGCGGGGGGTCAGGGAAAATGATGGCTACACCTTC.

The genes are TRBV29-1 and TRBJ2-7; 8 positions agree with TRBD1. V lost 6 bases and J lost 4; bases outside the gene matches: 8. There are 13 residues in the CDR3. Germline loops: CDR1 SQVTM, CDR2 ANQGSEA. Here the CDR3 DNA reads TGCAGCGTGGTCCCCGGACAGGGTTACGAGCAGTACTTC. As protein: CSVVPGQGYEQYF.

This clone came up once. This chain connects TRBV19 to TRBJ2-3; D might be TRBD1 (5 bases). Looked up from germline, CDR1 is LNHDA and CDR2 is SQIVND (reference sequence). This CDR3 is 12 amino acids long. Deletions cut 3 bases from V and 7 bases from J, with 8 bases between. The CDR3 loop is CASSIQGYTQYF. The CDR3 DNA reads TGTGCCAGTAGTATCCAGGGATATACGCAGTATTTT.

The V gene is TRBV11-3, the J gene TRBJ1-4; D not certain. In germline, CDR1 is SGHNT, CDR2 YENEEA. The CDR3 length is 16 residues. V was clipped by 0 bases and J by 6 bases, with 14 bases between them. The CDR3: CASSLDGRQGDEKLFF. As DNA, the CDR3 is TGTGCCAGCAGCTTAGATGGGAGGCAAGGCGATGAAAAACTGTTTTTT. Full variable domain (rest looked up from reference TRBV11-3 and TRBJ1-4): EAGVVQSPRYKIIEKKQPVAFWCNPISGHNTLYWYLQNLGQGPELLIRYENEEAVDDSQLPKDRFSAERLKGVDSTLKIQPAELGDSAVYLCASSLDGRQGDEKLFFGSGTQLSVL.

The chain uses TRBV28 and TRBJ2-7; no reliable D call. V lost 2 bases, J lost 5 bases, and 7 bases lay in between. The V gene's germline CDR1 is MDHEN and CDR2 SYDVKM. The CDR3 is 12 amino acids. The CDR3 region has the DNA TGTGCCAGCAGTTTACTGCGCCACGAGCAGTACTTC. It translates to CASSLLRHEQYF.